The rows below give T cell receptor beta chains drawn from one sample of a study of breast tumors, draining lymph nodes, adjacent tissues. TCRdb re-called the multiplex PCR reads with MiXCR, one entry per CDR3 protein. Here the sample spans roughly 11,000 distinct CDR3 sequences, about 48% being singletons. The sequenced material came from breast tumor tissue. These receptors all come from a female donor with breast cancer. Some clones in this sample may be carry-over from other donors' samples. Each CDR3 is given with its conserved first and last residue. Each record gives: clone size, J gene, D gene, V gene, CDR3 protein, CDR3 DNA. The D gene is left open where the match is weak. Clone size is stated in some rows and not others, as once, few, many or a class when expanded.

NA,TRBJ2-3,TRBD2,TRBV20-1,CSAPGGSTDTQYF,TGCAGTGCTCCGGGGGGGAGCACAGATACGCAGTATTTT
NA,TRBJ1-5,TRBD1,TRBV10-3,CAISDRDSQPQHF,TGTGCCATCAGTGACCGGGACAGTCAGCCCCAGCATTTT
once,TRBJ1-4,TRBD1,TRBV5-4,CASSSGQGDEKLFF,TGTGCCAGCAGCTCGGGACAGGGAGATGAAAAACTGTTTTTT
NA,TRBJ1-2,NA,TRBV6-2/TRBV6-3,CASRYSGTDYGYTF,TGTGCCAGCAGATATTCCGGGACGGATTATGGCTACACCTTC
NA,TRBJ2-5,NA,TRBV30,CGRSVVIGGETQYF,TGTGGCCGGAGCGTGGTCATCGGTGGGGAGACCCAGTACTTC
NA,TRBJ2-3,NA,TRBV7-9,CASSPEWADTQYF,TGTGCCAGCAGCCCCGAGTGGGCAGATACGCAGTATTTT
NA,TRBJ2-3,NA,TRBV5-1,CASSFSNSRGIADTQYF,TGCGCCAGCAGCTTCTCTAACTCCCGGGGTATTGCAGATACGCAGTATTTT
NA,TRBJ2-1,TRBD2,TRBV20-1,CSAAGWLAGARNNEQFF,TGCAGTGCTGCCGGGTGGCTAGCGGGAGCGAGAAACAATGAGCAGTTCTTC
few,TRBJ2-6,TRBD1,TRBV12-3/TRBV12-4,CASSLGTGGSGANVLTF,TGTGCCAGCAGTTTAGGGACAGGGGGCTCTGGGGCCAACGTCCTGACTTTC
few,TRBJ1-6,TRBD1,TRBV20-1,CSALGRDRVDSPLHF,TGCAGTGCTTTGGGCCGGGACAGGGTGGATTCACCCCTCCACTTT
few,TRBJ2-2,TRBD2,TRBV9,CASSSVGLVLIGELFF,TGTGCCAGCAGCTCCGTAGGACTAGTTTTAATCGGGGAGCTGTTTTTT
NA,TRBJ1-6,NA,TRBV2,CASSDQGSSYNSPLHF,TGTGCCAGCAGTGATCAGGGGAGCTCCTATAATTCACCCCTCCACTTT
NA,TRBJ1-2,NA,TRBV20-1,CSARDAANYGYTF,TGCAGTGCTAGAGATGCAGCTAACTATGGCTACACCTTC
NA,TRBJ1-2,NA,TRBV2,CASSPFQGDGYTF,TGTGCCAGCAGCCCCTTTCAAGGGGATGGCTACACCTTC
few,TRBJ2-3,NA,TRBV20-1,CSARLPPRTDTQYF,TGCAGTGCACGACTCCCGCCACGCACAGATACGCAGTATTTT
once,TRBJ2-1,NA,TRBV3-1,CASSSRVSDSEQFF,TGTGCCAGCAGTAGTAGGGTATCGGACAGTGAGCAGTTCTTC
NA,TRBJ1-3,NA,TRBV5-1,CASSLEGVLVAGNTTYF,TGCGCCAGCAGCTTGGAGGGAGTTTTGGTGGCTGGAAACACCACATATTTT
few,TRBJ2-5,NA,TRBV29-1,CSVEDRLHQETQYF,TGCAGCGTTGAAGATCGCCTTCACCAAGAGACCCAGTACTTC
few,TRBJ2-6,NA,TRBV7-3,CASSHDSSGANVLTF,TGTGCCAGCAGCCACGACAGCTCTGGGGCCAACGTCCTGACTTTC
NA,TRBJ2-3,NA,TRBV5-1,CASLMTDTQYF,TGCGCCAGCCTAATGACAGATACGCAGTATTTT
NA,TRBJ1-2,TRBD1,TRBV14,CASSQVQGANYGYTF,TGTGCCAGCAGCCAAGTACAGGGGGCTAACTATGGCTACACCTTC
few,TRBJ2-3,TRBD2,TRBV6-1,CASSEASGSTDTQYF,TGTGCCAGCAGTGAAGCTAGCGGGAGCACAGATACGCAGTATTTT
NA,TRBJ2-2,NA,TRBV20-1,CSAMTPNTGELFF,TGCAGTGCTATGACTCCTAACACCGGGGAGCTGTTTTTT
NA,TRBJ1-6,NA,TRBV6-1,CASIVKGGSPLHF,TGTGCCAGCATAGTCAAAGGCGGTTCACCCCTCCACTTT
NA,TRBJ2-2,NA,TRBV12-3/TRBV12-4,CASRPSGHTGELFF,TGTGCAAGCAGGCCTTCGGGTCACACCGGGGAGCTGTTTTTT
NA,TRBJ2-2,NA,TRBV5-1,CASSEQAANTGELFF,TGCGCCAGCAGTGAACAGGCCGCGAACACCGGGGAGCTGTTTTTT
many,TRBJ2-7,NA,TRBV7-3,CASSLDPGYEQYF,TGTGCCAGCAGCTTAGACCCCGGCTACGAGCAGTACTTC
NA,TRBJ2-3,NA,TRBV20-1,CSAMLGPPGTQYF,TGCAGTGCTATGCTGGGACCCCCAGGTACGCAGTATTTT
NA,TRBJ1-2,NA,TRBV10-3,CAISERTSGYTF,TGTGCCATCAGTGAGAGAACGAGTGGCTACACCTTC
NA,TRBJ2-2,TRBD2,TRBV7-3,CASSSVSIAGGPTGELFF,TGTGCCAGCAGCTCCGTTAGTATAGCGGGAGGGCCGACCGGGGAGCTGTTTTTT
many,TRBJ2-2,NA,TRBV4-3,CASSQVVRVAGELFF,TGCGCCAGCAGCCAAGTAGTCAGGGTGGCCGGGGAGCTGTTTTTT
NA,TRBJ1-6,TRBD1,TRBV6-6,CASMGQGYSPLHF,TGTGCCAGCATGGGACAGGGGTATTCACCCCTCCACTTT
many,TRBJ2-3,NA,TRBV20-1,CSALAVTEISDTQYF,TGCAGTGCCTTAGCGGTTACTGAGATCTCAGATACGCAGTATTTT
NA,TRBJ1-4,TRBD1,TRBV20-1,CSAIKQGQGNEKLFF,TGCAGTGCTATCAAACAGGGACAGGGGAATGAAAAACTGTTTTTT
NA,TRBJ2-1,TRBD1,TRBV7-3,CASSFGTGVEQFF,TGTGCCAGCAGCTTCGGGACAGGGGTCGAGCAGTTCTTC
NA,TRBJ2-7,NA,TRBV7-2,CASSLIGSSYEQYF,TGTGCCAGCAGCTTAATAGGTAGTTCCTACGAGCAGTACTTC
medium-sized,TRBJ2-6,NA,TRBV19,CASSMGRGLGANVLTF,TGTGCCAGTAGTATGGGCAGGGGTCTTGGGGCCAACGTCCTGACTTTC
NA,TRBJ1-4,TRBD1,TRBV12-3/TRBV12-4,CASSLISGTGNEKLFF,TGTGCCAGCAGTCTCATTTCCGGGACAGGTAACGAAAAACTGTTTTTT
NA,TRBJ2-7,TRBD2,TRBV2,CASSELAVEQYF,TGTGCCAGCAGTGAACTAGCGGTCGAGCAGTACTTC
NA,TRBJ2-7,NA,TRBV29-1,CSVGTTYEQYF,TGCAGCGTCGGCACCACGTACGAGCAGTACTTC
large,TRBJ2-7,NA,TRBV19,CASSMVGPNYEQYF,TGTGCCAGTAGTATGGTTGGACCGAACTACGAGCAGTACTTC
few,TRBJ2-2,NA,TRBV25-1,CASSRYTGELFF,TGTGCCAGCAGTCGTTACACCGGGGAGCTGTTTTTT
NA,TRBJ2-1,TRBD2,TRBV25-1,CASSNLAGGYNEQFF,TGTGCCAGCAGTAACTTAGCGGGAGGTTACAATGAGCAGTTCTTC
NA,TRBJ1-2,NA,TRBV14,CASSQDRTYYGYTF,TGTGCCAGCAGCCAAGATAGGACATACTATGGCTACACCTTC
NA,TRBJ2-5,TRBD1,TRBV5-6,CASSLRGRDPYF,TGTGCCAGCAGCTTGAGGGGGCGAGACCCATACTTC
NA,TRBJ2-1,TRBD2,TRBV29-1,CSVGLAGGNEQFF,TGCAGCGTCGGACTAGCGGGAGGCAATGAGCAGTTCTTC